This T cell receptor (beta chain) comes out of a study of blood T cell repertoires in COVID-19 (dated by TCRdb to 2018 to 2020). For the wider study: Samples covering the acute and convalescent phases of COVID-19 were provided by collaborators in the United States, Italy and Spain. The material from the prospective study consisted of cDNA or gDNA derived from T cells, B-cell-depleted T cells, or PBMCs. Subjects who had been exposed to COVID-19, were actively infected with it, or had recovered from it provided the deeply sampled blood TCRbeta repertoires that made up the dataset. A freely available public database, intended as a resource for researchers studying the immune response to SARS-CoV-2, is where the repertoires were released. Where available, HLA class I and class II types were obtained from metadata supplied by the sample provider rather than from assay-based typing. Sample metadata almost always included a de-identified subject ID, COVID-19 status, age in years and sex. Samples were obtained from the ongoing ImmuneRACE study (first 160 participants) and from some 1,300 subjects provided by 6 global collaborators.

From cysteine to phenylalanine, the CDR3 is 15 amino acids long. Of the read, only the CDR3 DNA is kept; its 45 bases are in frame from base 1. Sequences SGHTA (CDR1) and FQGTGA (CDR2) are obtained from the germline V gene. The junction shows trimming of 4 bases on V and 2 bases on J, plus 12 bases between the germline ends. TCRbeta CDR3 regions were amplified from genomic DNA by means of the immunoSEQ Assay, a bias-controlled multiplex PCR. In the original analysis: The number of nucleated cells in each sample was estimated from the amplification of reference gene primers within the assay. To quantify the absolute abundance of each unique TCRbeta CDR3 rearrangement, sequence reads were collapsed and filtered. For each sample, productive Simpson clonality was calculated as the square root of Simpson's diversity index over productive rearrangements. This is the immuneACCESS table as TCRdb keeps it, with only in-frame sequences that have V and J called. A part of the clones is gone; compared with another copy, unresolved V genes explain less than half, and the rest is unexplained. V, J and clone size reflect that table, while D and trimming were determined from the DNA. The table for this sample lists about 260,000 clones; 88% of them were counted only once. The ten top clones hold approximately 3.7% of the sample.

A second Seattle source provided samples from volunteer blood donors who had recovered from COVID-19. Each collaborating institution followed its own protocols to collect whole blood in K2EDTA tubes. For TCRbeta analysis, collaborators shipped samples in one of three forms: frozen whole blood, isolated PBMCs, or DNA extracted from either of those sample types. Comment on this clone: It has no known antigen specificity. No much larger clone is present one base from it, and per-base qualities are unavailable.

Study-wide findings and limitations: Clinical and demographic metadata were provided uncurated, with the amount varying by source and participant.

Sequenced input: peripheral blood. This receptor chain uses TRBV7-3 and TRBJ2-1; a weak D assignment points to TRBD2 (5 bases agree). The clonotype originates from a man aged 55 to 69 who had recovered from COVID-19. The CDR3 is CASSSGGSTYNEQFF. The DNA is TGTGCCAGCAGCTCAGGCGGGTCTACCTACAATGAGCAGTTCTTC.